The clone carrying this T cell receptor beta chain was seen many times. Losses at the gene ends were 3 bases for V and 4 bases for J; bases not matched to a gene: 3. CDR3 length: 14 residues. CDR1 and CDR2 from the germline V gene are MNHEY and SMNVEV (reference sequence). These data come from a study of molecular identifiers for immune sequencing clone quantification. Preparation methods for the bulk TCR libraries were those previously described, with listed TCR primers. MiXCR, applied by TCRdb to the PCR reads, yields one record per CDR3 protein. The repertoire consists of tens of thousands of distinct CDR3 sequences, with 15% to 20% occurring once and the leading ten covering about 1.5%.

The specimen sequenced was naive CD8+ T cells from blood, with Jurkat cell RNA spiked in. Subset here: FACS-sorted CD8+CD4-CCR7+CD45RA+ naive T cells. This TCR came from a human donor in good health. Some libraries in this study had Jurkat cell RNA spiked in. The rearrangement joins TRBV27 to TRBJ2-7; TRBD2 matches at 10 bases. The CDR3 DNA reads TGTGCCAGCAGTTTTTCGACTAGCGGGTACGAGCAGTACTTC. Translated, it gives CASSFSTSGYEQYF.